One and the same sample provided the 6 T cell receptor beta chains below, sequenced in a study of blood T cell repertoires in COVID-19. TCRdb keeps only in-frame clones here, not all; method: immunoSEQ multiplex PCR. Among over 300,000 clones listed, 85% to 90% were seen once. Sequenced sample: PBMCs or T cells enriched from blood (not recorded which). The origin of the receptors is a woman younger than 30 who had recovered from COVID-19.

For this clone: At one end the junction does not follow the germline gene, possibly because of a read error. The same CDR3 arises from other DNA sequences in this sample as well. V is TRBV5-1 and J is TRBJ1-4, with TRBD1 as a possible D gene (6 bases). Germline-derived CDR1 and CDR2 are SGHRS and YFSETQ. This CDR3 region has 18 residues. In DNA form, the CDR3 reads TGCGCCAGCAGCTTGGCTCCCCTGCGAGGACAGATTAATGAAAAACTATTTTTT. Translating gives CASSLAPLRGQINEKLFF.

This clone appeared a few times. This chain uses TRBV5-6 with TRBJ1-5; the D is unclear. The CDR3 consists of 13 residues. Trimming took off 4 bases at V and 3 bases at J, with 8 bases between the two ends. From germline, CDR1 is SGHDT and CDR2 YYEEEE. CDR3 nucleotide sequence: TGTGCCAGCAGCATCGGACTCAATCAGCCCCAGCATTTT. Its translation: CASSIGLNQPQHF.

The V and J genes are TRBV4-1 and TRBJ1-1; 8 bases align to TRBD1. After removal of 0 bases from V and 1 base from J, the junction contained 10 bases not matched to a gene. CDR1 and CDR2 (germline): MGHRA, YSYEKL. This CDR3 contains 18 residues. The DNA for the CDR3 is TGCGCCAGCAGCCAAGATCCCGGACAGGGCAGGTCGAACACTGAAGCTTTCTTT. Protein sequence: CASSQDPGQGRSNTEAFF.

The chain couples TRBV27 to TRBJ2-1, with unresolved D. From germline, CDR1 is MNHEY and CDR2 SMNVEV (reference sequence). V lost 3 bases to trimming and J lost 1 base, with 19 bases between them. The CDR3 runs 18 residues. Here the CDR3 reads CASSLNYPTLGSYNEQFF. The CDR3 nucleotides read TGTGCCAGCAGTTTGAACTACCCTACCCTAGGATCCTACAATGAGCAGTTCTTC.

This clone was found a few times. The CDR3 nucleotides are TGTGCCAGCAGAACGGAGGGGAGGGAAGCTTTCTTT. It encodes CASRTEGREAFF. The chain links TRBV7-6 to TRBJ1-1; D might be TRBD1 (5 bases). Germline values: CDR1 SGHVS, CDR2 FNYEAQ. This CDR3 contains 12 residues. Trimming pared 6 bases from V and 8 bases from J, leaving 13 bases between.

This clone has just one count. The rearrangement uses TRBV9 and TRBJ2-7; 9 nucleotides agree with TRBD1. The germline gives CDR1 SGDLS, CDR2 YYNGEE. V shed 3 bases and J 3 bases; nucleotides not matched to a gene: 10. There are 16 residues in the CDR3. CDR3 loop: CASSAPGTGSVYEQYF. The CDR3 nucleotides are TGTGCCAGCAGCGCCCCCGGGACAGGGAGCGTCTACGAGCAGTACTTC.